A selection of T cell receptor beta chains follows, all from one sample in a study of T cell responses to AZD1222 COVID-19 vaccine. TCRdb's table, derived via immunoSEQ multiplex PCR, lists solely in-frame clones and lacks some. The sample consists of over 140,000 clones, nearly 95% of them appearing once. The material sequenced was peripheral blood, taken 28 days after the second AZD1222 dose. These receptors all come from an adult who received the AZD1222 COVID-19 vaccine. CDR3s include the opening cysteine and the closing phenylalanine or tryptophan. The D gene is left open where the match is weak. For some rows the clone size is stated as once, few or many, or as a class when expanded; others skip it.

.	TRBJ2-7	.	TRBV7-8	CASSLQSTYEQYF	TGTGCCAGCAGCTTACAGTCTACCTACGAGCAGTACTTC
.	TRBJ2-1	TRBD2	TRBV10-2	CASTLAGEYNEQFF	TGCGCCAGCACCCTAGCGGGAGAGTACAATGAGCAGTTCTTC
.	TRBJ2-3	TRBD2	TRBV19	CASSPTSGRVQSTDTQYF	TGTGCCAGTAGCCCAACTAGCGGGAGGGTTCAAAGCACAGATACGCAGTATTTT
.	TRBJ2-7	TRBD1	TRBV6-1	CASSEYGTGTYEQYF	TGTGCCAGCAGTGAATACGGGACAGGAACTTACGAGCAGTACTTC
.	TRBJ1-2	.	TRBV3-1/TRBV3-2	CASSQRGGPAYGYTF	TGTGCCAGCAGCCAAAGGGGGGGACCAGCCTATGGCTACACCTTC
.	TRBJ1-2	.	TRBV28	CASSLPNSNYGYTF	TGTGCCAGCAGTTTACCAAACAGCAACTATGGCTACACCTTC
.	TRBJ1-2	.	TRBV4-2	CASSQDGELDYGYTF	TGTGCCAGCAGCCAAGACGGGGAACTGGACTATGGCTACACCTTC
.	TRBJ1-2	.	TRBV5-1	CASSAEGNNPGGYTF	TGCGCCAGCAGCGCCGAGGGGAATAACCCGGGCGGCTACACCTTC
.	TRBJ1-1	TRBD1	TRBV7-9	CASSLQGGELRTEAFF	TGTGCCAGCAGCTTACAGGGGGGCGAGCTCCGGACTGAAGCTTTCTTT
.	TRBJ1-2	.	TRBV3-1/TRBV3-2	CASSQGLVGLYGYTF	TGTGCCAGCAGCCAAGGTTTGGTAGGACTCTATGGCTACACCTTC
once	TRBJ1-3	.	TRBV30	CAWSVGNTIYF	TGTGCCTGGAGTGTAGGAAACACCATATATTTT
.	TRBJ1-4	.	TRBV28	CASSLGGTLEKLFF	TGTGCCAGCAGTTTAGGGGGAACCCTTGAAAAACTGTTTTTT
.	TRBJ2-1	.	TRBV30	CAWRSATYNEQFF	TGTGCCTGGAGGTCGGCTACCTACAATGAGCAGTTCTTC
.	TRBJ2-7	.	TRBV6-5	CASSYSLSASSYEQYF	TGTGCCAGCAGTTACTCCCTCAGCGCCAGCTCCTACGAGCAGTACTTC
.	TRBJ1-1	.	TRBV4-1	CASSSVKFNTEAFF	TGCGCCAGCAGCTCGGTCAAATTTAACACTGAAGCTTTCTTT
.	TRBJ2-3	.	TRBV5-1	CASSGGARETDTQYF	TGCGCCAGCAGCGGTGGGGCCAGGGAGACAGATACGCAGTATTTT
once	TRBJ2-7	.	TRBV18	CASSPMVPDAGHEQYF	TGTGCCAGCTCACCGATGGTACCCGACGCAGGGCACGAGCAGTACTTC
once	TRBJ2-2	.	TRBV5-4	CASRPGATGTGELFF	TGTGCCAGCAGGCCGGGGGCGACAGGCACCGGGGAGCTGTTTTTT
few	TRBJ1-6	.	TRBV3-1/TRBV3-2	CASSQGRSYNSPLHF	TGTGCCAGCAGCCAAGGGAGATCCTATAATTCACCCCTCCACTTT
.	TRBJ1-1	TRBD1	TRBV19	CASSIGDRNTEAFF	TGTGCCAGTAGTATAGGGGACAGGAACACTGAAGCTTTCTTT
.	TRBJ2-7	TRBD2	TRBV4-2	CASSLEAGGQAYEQYF	TGTGCCAGCAGCCTGGAAGCGGGAGGCCAGGCCTACGAGCAGTACTTC
.	TRBJ1-5	.	TRBV2	CASSGEGGQPQHF	TGTGCCAGCAGTGGGGAGGGCGGCCAGCCCCAGCATTTT
.	TRBJ2-7	.	TRBV23-1	CASSQSSGSHEQYF	TGCGCCAGCAGTCAATCATCAGGATCCCACGAGCAGTACTTC
.	TRBJ2-1	TRBD2	TRBV6-5	CASSWGGSKEQFF	TGTGCCAGCAGTTGGGGGGGGTCTAAGGAGCAGTTCTTC
.	TRBJ1-3	.	TRBV27	CASRGGRGNTIYF	TGTGCCAGCAGGGGGGGCCGGGGAAACACCATATATTTT
.	TRBJ2-3	.	TRBV7-2	CASNWQGGTDTQYF	TGTGCCAGCAACTGGCAGGGCGGCACAGATACGCAGTATTTT
.	TRBJ2-7	.	TRBV10-1	CASSEFDGPPYEQYF	TGCGCCAGCAGTGAGTTTGATGGGCCACCCTACGAGCAGTACTTC
.	TRBJ2-1	.	TRBV11-2	CASSPLRMGNEQFF	TGTGCCAGCAGCCCGCTCCGGATGGGGAATGAGCAGTTCTTC
.	TRBJ1-1	.	TRBV3-1/TRBV3-2	CASSQGAGETEAFF	TGTGCCAGCAGCCAAGGGGCGGGGGAGACTGAAGCTTTCTTT
.	TRBJ2-7	.	TRBV3-1/TRBV3-2	CASSPGRGAYEQYF	TGTGCCAGCAGCCCGGGTCGCGGGGCCTACGAGCAGTACTTC
.	TRBJ1-4	.	TRBV27	CASSLAGEREKLFF	TGTGCCAGCAGTTTGGCAGGGGAGAGAGAAAAACTGTTTTTT
.	TRBJ1-2	.	TRBV7-9	CASTPGGLNYGYTF	TGTGCCAGCACCCCCGGGGGGCTAAACTATGGCTACACCTTC
.	TRBJ2-1	TRBD2	TRBV7-2	CASSEGLGAYNEQFF	TGTGCCAGCAGCGAGGGACTAGGGGCTTACAATGAGCAGTTCTTC
.	TRBJ1-2	.	TRBV28	CASSQMQERYGYTF	TGTGCCAGCAGTCAAATGCAGGAGCGCTATGGCTACACCTTC
.	TRBJ1-2	.	TRBV28	CASSRYGYTF	TGTGCCAGCAGCCGTTATGGCTACACCTTC
.	TRBJ2-2	.	TRBV5-1	CASSLWQGWNTGELFF	TGCGCCAGCAGCTTATGGCAGGGATGGAACACCGGGGAGCTGTTTTTT
.	TRBJ2-7	.	TRBV5-1	CASSLSGDRLREQYF	TGCGCCAGCAGCTTATCCGGAGACCGCCTACGCGAGCAGTACTTC
.	TRBJ2-1	.	TRBV5-1	CASSSVDPRDRQFF	TGCGCCAGCAGCTCGGTGGACCCCCGGGACCGACAGTTCTTC
.	TRBJ2-1	TRBD2	TRBV30	CAWATTSGSEQFF	TGTGCCTGGGCGACGACTAGCGGGAGTGAGCAGTTCTTC
.	TRBJ2-3	.	TRBV29-1	CSVEGQHPDTQYF	TGCAGCGTTGAGGGTCAGCACCCAGATACGCAGTATTTT
.	TRBJ2-4	.	TRBV2	CASSEMGRGRIQYF	TGTGCCAGCAGTGAAATGGGAAGGGGAAGAATTCAGTACTTC
.	TRBJ1-5	.	TRBV27	CASSLAAGNQPQHF	TGTGCCAGCAGTTTGGCGGCAGGGAATCAGCCCCAGCATTTT
once	TRBJ1-6	.	TRBV7-2	CASSFLPRGSPLHF	TGTGCCAGCAGCTTCCTGCCCAGGGGTTCACCCCTCCACTTT
.	TRBJ1-1	TRBD1	TRBV3-1/TRBV3-2	CASSQADRRTEAFF	TGTGCCAGCAGCCAAGCGGACAGGAGGACTGAAGCTTTCTTT
.	TRBJ2-2	.	TRBV19	CASSIQGGAGELFF	TGTGCCAGTAGTATCCAGGGGGGAGCGGGGGAGCTGTTTTTT
.	TRBJ1-5	TRBD1	TRBV28	CASRIGGRQGQPQHF	TGTGCCAGCAGAATAGGAGGGAGACAGGGCCAGCCCCAGCATTTT
.	TRBJ2-3	TRBD2	TRBV4-2	CASSQPGTGGADTQYF	TGTGCCAGCAGCCAACCCGGGACTGGGGGGGCAGATACGCAGTATTTT
.	TRBJ1-4	.	TRBV28	CASSLSTTNEKLFF	TGTGCCAGCAGTTTGAGCACAACTAATGAAAAACTGTTTTTT
.	TRBJ1-6	TRBD1	TRBV6-6	CASSDQGANSPLHF	TGTGCCAGCAGTGACCAGGGGGCTAATTCACCCCTCCACTTT
.	TRBJ2-2	.	TRBV15	CATSRGGANTGELFF	TGTGCCACCAGCAGAGGAGGGGCCAACACCGGGGAGCTGTTTTTT
.	TRBJ2-1	TRBD2	TRBV7-3	CASSLNLAGGYSTTNEQFF	TGTGCCAGCAGCTTAAATTTAGCGGGAGGGTACTCCACCACAAATGAGCAGTTCTTC
.	TRBJ1-5	TRBD1	TRBV7-2	CASSFGGDSQPQHF	TGTGCCAGCAGCTTTGGAGGGGACAGTCAGCCCCAGCATTTT
.	TRBJ1-2	.	TRBV3-1/TRBV3-2	CASSPSMGVDYGYTF	TGTGCCAGCAGCCCATCCATGGGGGTAGACTATGGCTACACCTTC